This paragraph covers one T cell receptor (beta chain) sequence. Purified naive CD4+ T cells were depleted of CD25+ Tregs. After constant-region reverse-primer amplification, full-length variable regions underwent semi-nested PCR with Nested Universal Primer A. MiXCR, run by TCRdb on the 5' RACE reads, gives a single entry per CDR3 protein. Among over 50,000 distinct CDR3 sequences listed, approximately 29% were seen once. The CDR3 sequence is 16 residues long. Germline trimming cut 0 bases from V and 0 bases from J; bases unmatched to any gene: 3. Per germline, CDR1 SGHTA and CDR2 FQGTGA. The sample consisted of tumor-infiltrating naive CD4+ T cells sorted from the breast tumor. Subset described: naive CD4+ T cells, CD4+CD45RA+CD25-. The clonotype comes from a female donor with breast cancer. V usage is TRBV7-3 and J usage is TRBJ2-7; 9 bases line up with TRBD2. The CDR3 DNA reads TGTGCCAGCAGCTTAACCGGGACTAGCAGCTCCTACGAGCAGTACTTC. Its protein is CASSLTGTSSSYEQYF.